This is a list of T cell receptor beta chains from one sample in a study of identical twins. TCRdb ran MiXCR on the 5' RACE reads and lists one entry per CDR3 protein. The data show some 690,000 distinct CDR3 sequences, 21% seen once. The same specimen was also included in a second study, on T cells expressing NK-cell markers.

The specimen was PBMCs. These receptors all come from a woman aged 18-35 years in good health. The CDR3 runs from the conserved cysteine through the conserved F or W. The order of the fields is J gene, D gene, clone size, V gene, CDR3 DNA, CDR3 protein. The D gene is left open where the match is weak. Rows give clone size only sometimes, using once, few, many, or a class for an expanded clone.

TRBJ2-7,.,.,TRBV5-1,TGCGCCAGCAGTTGGACGGGAACGGCCTCCTACGAGCAGTACTTC,CASSWTGTASYEQYF
TRBJ2-1,.,few,TRBV20-1,TGCAGTGCTTCGAAGCGGGAGCAGTTCTTC,CSASKREQFF
TRBJ1-1,.,few,TRBV27,TGTGCCAGCAGGCCCCGAAACAGGGCAACTGAAGCTTTCTTT,CASRPRNRATEAFF
TRBJ2-3,.,.,TRBV10-3,TGTGCCATCAGTGAGTCACAGGGTCGGGGCACAGATACGCAGTATTTT,CAISESQGRGTDTQYF
TRBJ2-1,.,many,TRBV29-1,TGCAGCGTTCCTGCAGGGGACCCGGGAAATGAGCAGTTCTTC,CSVPAGDPGNEQFF
TRBJ1-1,.,few,TRBV15,TGTGCCACCAGCACTTACACTGAAGCTTTCTTT,CATSTYTEAFF
TRBJ2-2,TRBD1,.,TRBV6-1,TGTGCCAGCAGTCAGCCGGGACAGGGGGTCACCGGGGAGCTGTTTTTT,CASSQPGQGVTGELFF
TRBJ1-2,.,.,TRBV7-9,TGTGCCAGCAGCCACTGGGTTCAAGGCTACACCTTC,CASSHWVQGYTF
TRBJ1-5,.,few,TRBV5-1,TGCGCCAGCAGCTTGAGGGTTGGGGATCAGCCCCAGCATTTT,CASSLRVGDQPQHF
TRBJ2-3,.,.,TRBV11-2,TGTGCCAGCAGCTTAGATCTAGGAGGGAGCACAGATACGCAGTATTTT,CASSLDLGGSTDTQYF
TRBJ2-1,.,few,TRBV29-1,TGCAGCGTTCACCTGCCCCGGGGTGAGCAGTTCTTC,CSVHLPRGEQFF
TRBJ1-1,.,.,TRBV5-1,TGCGCCAGCAGCTTGGTAGGAGTTGGCACTGAAGCTTTCTTT,CASSLVGVGTEAFF
TRBJ1-2,.,many,TRBV7-2,TGTGCCAGCAGCTTTGAAGTCCGGGGGGGAACCGGCTACACCTTC,CASSFEVRGGTGYTF
TRBJ2-7,.,once,TRBV5-6,TGTGCCAGCATAGGTCTAGGTGAATCCTACGAGCAGTACTTC,CASIGLGESYEQYF
TRBJ2-5,.,.,TRBV2,TGTGCCAGCTCGGCGTCCCGGGACATCCAAGAGACCCAGTACTTC,CASSASRDIQETQYF
TRBJ2-5,TRBD2,.,TRBV6-5,TGTGCCAGCAGTTACCCGGCTAGCGGGAGGGCCTTGGGAGAGACCCAGTACTTC,CASSYPASGRALGETQYF
TRBJ1-5,.,many,TRBV5-6,TGTGCCAGCAGCTTTGGTTTTCAGCCCCAGCATTTT,CASSFGFQPQHF
TRBJ2-1,TRBD2,.,TRBV12-5,TGTGCTACAACGATTGGACTAGCGGGAGGACCTGGGGGGGATGAGCAGTTCTTC,CATTIGLAGGPGGDEQFF
TRBJ2-1,.,few,TRBV9,TGTGCCAGCAGTCTTGGACAGCGGGGCTACAATGAGCAGTTCTTC,CASSLGQRGYNEQFF
TRBJ1-6,TRBD1,few,TRBV12-3/TRBV12-4,TGTGCCAGCACCCAGCGACAGGGAGGCTCACCCCTCCACTTT,CASTQRQGGSPLHF
TRBJ2-3,.,.,TRBV20-1,TGCAGTGCTAGTGGGGGGGGCCCAGATACGCAGTATTTT,CSASGGGPDTQYF
TRBJ2-1,.,.,TRBV5-8,TGTGCCAGCAGCCGCCCGGGCCGTGAGCAGTTCTTC,CASSRPGREQFF
TRBJ1-2,.,.,TRBV4-1,TGCGCCAGCAGCCCCGGGACGCTCCGGTATGGCTACACCTTC,CASSPGTLRYGYTF
TRBJ2-1,TRBD1,few,TRBV20-1,TGCAGTGCTATCCGGGACAGGTACAATGAGCAGTTCTTC,CSAIRDRYNEQFF
TRBJ2-3,.,few,TRBV15,TGTGCCACCAGCTTCCAAATCGGGGGTGGTGGGGGGACAGATACGCAGTATTTT,CATSFQIGGGGGTDTQYF
TRBJ1-1,.,.,TRBV20-1,TGCAGTGCCCAACAGGGGAACACTGAAGCTTTCTTT,CSAQQGNTEAFF
TRBJ2-1,TRBD2,.,TRBV9,TGTGCCAGCAGCGTAGCCATCATAGCGGGGGGCTACAATGAGCAGTTCTTC,CASSVAIIAGGYNEQFF
TRBJ2-7,TRBD2,.,TRBV5-1,TGCGCCAGCAGCTTCGGGGGGGGGAACTACGAGCAGTACTTC,CASSFGGGNYEQYF
TRBJ2-2,TRBD1,.,TRBV5-4,TGTGCCAGCAGCTCTCGGGACAGGGGGCCCGGGGAGCTGTTTTTT,CASSSRDRGPGELFF
TRBJ2-1,TRBD2,many,TRBV12-3/TRBV12-4,TGTGCCAGCAGGCGGGGGGGACCGATAAATGAGCAGTTCTTC,CASRRGGPINEQFF
TRBJ1-1,TRBD1,few,TRBV6-5,TGTGCCAGCAGTTACTCCACAGGGGCGACCCTTGAAGCTTTCTTT,CASSYSTGATLEAFF
TRBJ1-1,.,few,TRBV7-2,TGTGCCAGCACCCTGTCCCGGGCTAACACTGAAGCTTTCTTT,CASTLSRANTEAFF
TRBJ2-2,.,.,TRBV5-1,TGCGCCAGCAGCTTCGACAGGAACGGGGAGCTGTTTTTT,CASSFDRNGELFF
TRBJ1-2,.,.,TRBV12-3/TRBV12-4,TGTGCCAGCAGTTCCTTCTTCCAAGGGACGGGGGCCACCTCCCATGGCTACACCTTC,CASSSFFQGTGATSHGYTF
TRBJ2-3,TRBD2,.,TRBV24-1,TGTGCCACCAGGGCTAGCGGGAGTGATACGCAGTATTTT,CATRASGSDTQYF
TRBJ1-6,.,few,TRBV20-1,TGCAGTGCTAGCGTACAGCTCGACGGGCCCCTCCACTTT,CSASVQLDGPLHF
TRBJ1-2,.,many,TRBV14,TGTGCCAGCAGCCAAGGGGGTGGATATGGCTACACCTTC,CASSQGGGYGYTF
TRBJ2-5,TRBD2,.,TRBV3-1,TGTGCCAGCAGCCAAGATGTGAGCGGGGCCCCGGAGGAGACCCAGTACTTC,CASSQDVSGAPEETQYF
TRBJ2-5,.,.,TRBV6-1,TGTGCCAGCAGACCTTTGGGACTGCCCCAAGAGACCCAGTACTTC,CASRPLGLPQETQYF
TRBJ2-5,.,many,TRBV11-2,TGTGCCAGCAGAATCAGGGCTGGAGAGACCCAGTACTTC,CASRIRAGETQYF
TRBJ2-2,.,.,TRBV12-3/TRBV12-4,TGTGCCAGCAGCAGAAGGACGGTAACTGGGACCGGGGAGCTGTTTTTT,CASSRRTVTGTGELFF
TRBJ2-3,TRBD2,few,TRBV10-3,TGTGCCATCGGACCGGGACTAGCGGGAAACACGCAGTATTTT,CAIGPGLAGNTQYF
TRBJ2-3,.,many,TRBV20-1,TGCAGTGCTAGAGCCAACACTGGGGGAGGTCGCACAGATACGCAGTATTTT,CSARANTGGGRTDTQYF
TRBJ2-3,TRBD2,.,TRBV12-3/TRBV12-4,TGTGCCAGCACCCCTCAGAGCGGGAGGATTTCAGATACGCAGTATTTT,CASTPQSGRISDTQYF
TRBJ2-3,.,many,TRBV10-1,TGCGCCAGCTCCCCGGGAGTCCCAGATACGCAGTATTTT,CASSPGVPDTQYF
TRBJ2-7,TRBD1,.,TRBV27,TGTGCCATCGCCCCGGGACAGGGATACGAGCAGTACTTC,CAIAPGQGYEQYF
TRBJ2-7,.,few,TRBV19,TGTGCCAGTAGTACCTCTCTATATTCCTACGAGCAGTACTTC,CASSTSLYSYEQYF
TRBJ2-1,.,many,TRBV6-2/TRBV6-3,TGTGCCAGCAGGGGGGAGGACCCCTACAATGAGCAGTTCTTC,CASRGEDPYNEQFF
TRBJ2-2,.,.,TRBV4-3,TGCGCCAGCAGCCAAGAACGACCCGCTATGGGGCCAGTAGCCGGGGAGCTGTTTTTT,CASSQERPAMGPVAGELFF
TRBJ2-3,.,.,TRBV7-7,TGTGCTAGCAGCCTGTATTTGGGCGATACGCAGTATTTT,CASSLYLGDTQYF
TRBJ2-3,TRBD2,many,TRBV7-9,TGTGCCAGCAGCTTAGTAGTGACTAGCGGGAGTGAGGATACGCAGTATTTT,CASSLVVTSGSEDTQYF